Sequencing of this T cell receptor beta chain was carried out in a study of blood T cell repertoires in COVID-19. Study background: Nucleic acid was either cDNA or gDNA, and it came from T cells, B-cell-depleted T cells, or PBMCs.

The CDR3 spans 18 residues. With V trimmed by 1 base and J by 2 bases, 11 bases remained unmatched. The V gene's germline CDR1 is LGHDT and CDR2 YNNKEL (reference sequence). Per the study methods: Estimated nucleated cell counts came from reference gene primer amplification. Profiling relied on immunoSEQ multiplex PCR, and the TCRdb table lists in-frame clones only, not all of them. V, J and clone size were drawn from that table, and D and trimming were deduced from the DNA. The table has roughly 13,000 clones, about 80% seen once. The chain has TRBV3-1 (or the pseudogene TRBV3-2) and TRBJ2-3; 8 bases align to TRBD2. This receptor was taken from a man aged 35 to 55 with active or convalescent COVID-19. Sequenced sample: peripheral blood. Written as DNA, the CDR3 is TGTGCCAGCAGCCAAGGGGGAGCGGGGGCCGAATTCACAGATACGCAGTATTTT. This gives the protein CASSQGGAGAEFTDTQYF.